This T cell receptor (beta chain) is from a study of blood T cell repertoires in COVID-19 (dated by TCRdb to the early 2020s). Turning to the overall study: Samples from collaborators originated in the United States, Italy and Spain and spanned both the acute and convalescent phases of COVID-19. The material from the prospective study consisted of cDNA or gDNA derived from T cells, B-cell-depleted T cells, or PBMCs. The dataset comprised deeply sampled blood TCRbeta repertoires from subjects exposed to, actively infected with, or recovered from COVID-19. The repertoires were made available in a free public database intended to serve as a resource for research on the immune response to SARS-CoV-2. Samples came from the ongoing ImmuneRACE study (first 160 participants) plus 1,254 subjects from 6 global collaborators. Nearly every sample came with metadata listing a de-identified subject ID, COVID-19 status, age in years and sex. HLA class I and class II types, where available, came from metadata supplied by the sample provider rather than from assay-based typing. The paper as a whole reports these results and caveats: The quantity of clinical and demographic metadata differed by source and by participant and was supplied without curation.

On this clone: Its antigen is not yet known. Base qualities were left out, and no much larger clone turns up one base away.

TCRbeta CDR3 regions were amplified from genomic DNA using the immunoSEQ Assay, a bias-controlled multiplex PCR. Regarding the original processing steps: Nucleated cell counts per sample were estimated from amplification of reference gene primers within the assay. To quantify the absolute abundance of each unique TCRbeta CDR3 rearrangement, sequence reads were collapsed and filtered. For each sample, productive Simpson clonality was calculated as the square root of Simpson's diversity index over productive rearrangements. The clones in this table, taken by TCRdb from immuneACCESS, are in-frame only. Not every clone is retained; where verified, under half of the shortfall comes from an unresolved V gene, and the cause of the rest is unknown. That table is the source of V, J and clone size, and D and trimming were worked out from the DNA. In all, the sample holds tens of thousands of clones, and roughly 85% of those were seen once. The top ten clonotypes cover about 18% of the sample.

The collaborating institutions used their own protocols to collect whole blood in K2EDTA tubes. For TCRbeta analysis, collaborator samples were shipped as frozen whole blood, as isolated PBMCs, or as DNA extracted from either sample type. The V and J ends are trimmed by 5 bases and 3 bases, leaving 16 bases between them. The germline V gene sets CDR1 to MNHEY and CDR2 to SVGAGI. The cysteine opens and the phenylalanine closes a CDR3 of 15 amino acids. Only CDR3 DNA remains: 45 bases, in frame from the first base. The source of this sequence is a human donor in a cohort sampled during active COVID-19. Recombination joined TRBV6-5 with TRBJ1-2, with TRBD1 tentatively as D gene (5 bases match). Sequencing used peripheral blood. This receptor has the CDR3 CASSLDSSWDYGYTF. The nucleotide sequence is TGTGCCAGCAGTCTAGACAGTAGCTGGGACTATGGCTACACCTTC.